This T cell receptor (beta chain) was retrieved from a study of cytomegalovirus exposure and HLA in healthy donors. Study-wide points: When a later analysis was performed, an Asian-associated ancestry cluster reportedly had fewer N-insertions than the approximately 680-donor mean.

The PCR had 60 Vbeta and 13 Jbeta primers. Here immunoSEQ multiplex PCR was the method, and the copy in TCRdb shows in-frame clones only, minus some. The profile shows about 180,000 clones, approximately 80% of them singletons. This clone was observed a few times. Its antigen is not identified. Sequencing was done on a sample of PBMCs. The source is a young man in good health and CMV-seronegative.

CDR3 protein: CASSMVGASGTTDTQYF. CDR3 bases: TGTGCCAGTAGTATGGTTGGTGCTAGCGGGACCACAGATACGCAGTATTTT. The rearrangement uses TRBV19 and TRBJ2-3, with TRBD2 matching over 9 bases. The trim removed 3 bases at V and 2 bases at J, leaving 9 bases unmatched. This CDR3 is 17 amino acids long. Germline CDR1 LNHDA, CDR2 SQIVND (reference sequence).